This is a list of T cell receptor beta chains from one sample in a study of blood T cell repertoires in COVID-19. Clones were sequenced by immunoSEQ multiplex PCR, and TCRdb holds only the in-frame ones, with some missing. The sample shows over 85,000 clones, less than 90% of them seen only once. The sample consisted of peripheral blood. These TCRs come from a man aged 60 to 69 with acute or convalescent COVID-19. Each CDR3 is given with its conserved first and last residue. D genes are given only for firm matches. Size values are once, few and many counts, or a class for expanded clones, and some rows have none.

-	TRBV19	TRBD2	TRBJ2-3	TGTGCCAGTAGACGGACTAGCGGGAGAGGGGATACGCAGTATTTT	CASRRTSGRGDTQYF
once	TRBV11-2	-	TRBJ1-3	TGTGCCAGCACCCTAAGCCATGGAAACACCATATATTTT	CASTLSHGNTIYF
few	TRBV7-2	TRBD2	TRBJ2-7	TGTGCCAGCAGCTTAGATTCGCGGGGGGCCGCCTACGAGCAGTACTTC	CASSLDSRGAAYEQYF
-	TRBV6-5	-	TRBJ2-1	TGTGCCAGCACGGAGACTAGAGGTTCCCATGAGCAGTTCTTC	CASTETRGSHEQFF
-	TRBV2	-	TRBJ1-2	TGTGCCAGCAGTGATAGGGCTCGGGGGGGATATGGCTACACCTTC	CASSDRARGGYGYTF
-	TRBV10-3	-	TRBJ1-1	TGTGCCATCAGTTCCGGGACATCGAACACTGAAGCTTTCTTT	CAISSGTSNTEAFF
-	TRBV21-1	-	TRBJ2-3	TGTGCCAGCAGCAAAGTAACAAGCGAGAGCACAGATACGCAGTATTTT	CASSKVTSESTDTQYF
-	TRBV30	TRBD1	TRBJ2-1	TGTGCCTGGAGTGTACTGGACAGGGGGCTTTACAATGAGCAGTTCTTC	CAWSVLDRGLYNEQFF
once	TRBV19	-	TRBJ2-7	TGTGCCAGTAGTCCTCGGGATACGGCCTACGAGCAGTACTTC	CASSPRDTAYEQYF
medium-sized	TRBV27	-	TRBJ2-7	TGTGCCAGCAGTTCCCTAGGGACATCCTACGAGCAGTACTTC	CASSSLGTSYEQYF
few	TRBV5-1	-	TRBJ1-5	TGCGCCAGCAGCTTGGTTCCCCAGCGGACAGAGGGCCCCAATCAGCCCCAGCATTTT	CASSLVPQRTEGPNQPQHF
-	TRBV6-6	-	TRBJ1-2	TGTGCCAGCAGTTACGTTTTGGGAGGCTATGGCTACACCTTC	CASSYVLGGYGYTF
-	TRBV10-3	TRBD2	TRBJ2-7	TGTGCCATAGGACTAGCGGGAGCTTGGGAGCAGTACTTC	CAIGLAGAWEQYF
-	TRBV7-2	-	TRBJ1-5	TGTGCCAGCAGCGTACAAAATCAGCCCCAGCATTTT	CASSVQNQPQHF
-	TRBV7-3	-	TRBJ1-2	TGTGCCAGCAGCGTCGACAGAGGCTATGGCTACACCTTC	CASSVDRGYGYTF
-	TRBV4-3	-	TRBJ1-1	TGCGCCAGCAGCCAAGTAGGAGGTGGAAGGGAAAGCGGCACTGAAGCTTTCTTT	CASSQVGGGRESGTEAFF
-	TRBV7-3	TRBD2	TRBJ2-3	TGTGCCAGCAGCGAACGAACCTCCGGGGGGGCCCCAGATACGCAGTATTTT	CASSERTSGGAPDTQYF
-	TRBV9	TRBD2	TRBJ2-2	TGTGCCAGCAGCCCTTACCTAGCGGGGGGGACCGGGGAGCTGTTTTTT	CASSPYLAGGTGELFF
-	TRBV5-1	TRBD1	TRBJ1-2	TGCGCCAGCAGCTCAGGGACAGGGGGCTTTGGCTATGGCTACACCTTC	CASSSGTGGFGYGYTF
-	TRBV25-1	TRBD1	TRBJ2-4	TGTGCCAGCATTGGGACAGGGGATAACATTCAGTACTTC	CASIGTGDNIQYF
-	TRBV9	-	TRBJ2-3	TGTGCCAGCAGCGTAGCAGGGGCGCTAGGTACAGATACGCAGTATTTT	CASSVAGALGTDTQYF
-	TRBV9	TRBD1	TRBJ1-1	TGTGCCAGCAGCTTACAGGGGAAGGGCACTGAAGCTTTCTTT	CASSLQGKGTEAFF
-	TRBV21-1	-	TRBJ1-1	TGTGCCAGCAGCAAAGCGGGGGGCACTGAAGCTTTCTTT	CASSKAGGTEAFF
-	TRBV19	-	TRBJ2-2	TGTGCCAGTAGTATTTTCAGGGGTCTTTATAGCGGGGAGCTGTTTTTT	CASSIFRGLYSGELFF
-	TRBV29-1	TRBD2	TRBJ2-5	TGCAGCGTCGCCCTGACTAGCGGGAAGACCCAGTACTTC	CSVALTSGKTQYF
once	TRBV11-3	-	TRBJ2-7	TGTGCCAGCAGCGTTACCCCAGGGGAGCAGTACTTC	CASSVTPGEQYF
-	TRBV4-3	-	TRBJ1-1	TGCGCCAGCAGCCACAAGAGGACCGGGGTGATGAACACTGAAGCTTTCTTT	CASSHKRTGVMNTEAFF